This record concerns one T cell receptor beta chain sequence. This record belongs to a study of blood T cell repertoires in COVID-19. Background on the study: Samples came from the United States, Italy and Spain, spanning acute and convalescent COVID-19. PBMCs, B-cell-depleted T cells, or T cells provided the cDNA or gDNA that made up the material.

Generated by immunoSEQ multiplex PCR, the TCRdb table keeps only in-frame clones and is missing some. The sample records over 200,000 clones, 89% being singletons. The CDR3 contains 14 residues. The V gene's germline CDR1 is SGHRS and CDR2 YFSETQ. V dropped 2 bases and J dropped 7 bases, with 15 bases sitting between them. This receptor was obtained from a man aged 55 to 70 who had recovered from COVID-19. The chain is built from TRBV5-1 and TRBJ1-2; D is possibly TRBD1 (6 bases). Sequenced: peripheral blood. The CDR3 DNA follows: TGCGCCAGCAGCTTATACAGGGATGCGGGTGGCTACACCTTC. This codes for CASSLYRDAGGYTF.